These T cell receptor beta chains were read from a single sample in a study of T cell repertoires in cytomegalovirus infection. TCRdb reprocessed the reads via MiXCR and lists one record per CDR3 protein. The sample carries 35,000 to 55,000 distinct CDR3 sequences, around 20% recorded once. The antigens of these receptors remain unknown. The sequencing sample was made of PBMCs, sequenced either directly or after in vitro stimulation (not recorded which). The receptors originated from a human donor in good health (CMV status not recorded). Some clones in this sample may be carry-over from other donors' samples. The conserved cysteine and the conserved F or W are not part of the CDR3 here.

j_call: TRBJ1-5; v_call: TRBV5-1; cdr3_aa: ASSLAGYGNQPQH
j_call: TRBJ2-3; v_call: TRBV5-8; cdr3_aa: ASLWALTDTQY
j_call: TRBJ1-4; v_call: TRBV6-6; cdr3_aa: ASRLTGEYEKLF
j_call: TRBJ2-2; v_call: TRBV12-3/TRBV12-4; cdr3_aa: ASSRGDTGELF
j_call: TRBJ2-2; v_call: TRBV28; cdr3_aa: ASSFRGAGELF
j_call: TRBJ2-5; v_call: TRBV19; cdr3_aa: ASSMGVSFATQY
j_call: TRBJ2-1; v_call: TRBV4-1; cdr3_aa: ASSLGQAEYNEQF
j_call: TRBJ1-6; v_call: TRBV12-3/TRBV12-4; cdr3_aa: ASSQGLISSLH
j_call: TRBJ2-1; v_call: TRBV20-1; cdr3_aa: SATLAGAYNEQF
j_call: TRBJ2-2; v_call: TRBV3-1; cdr3_aa: ASSRTGNTGELF
j_call: TRBJ2-7; v_call: TRBV27; cdr3_aa: ASGGSAPYEQY
j_call: TRBJ1-2; v_call: TRBV7-8; cdr3_aa: ASSATGIGGGYT
j_call: TRBJ1-1; v_call: TRBV6-2/TRBV6-3; cdr3_aa: ASSYSVMWTEAF
j_call: TRBJ2-1; v_call: TRBV6-2/TRBV6-3; cdr3_aa: ASTKRLRSGQTYNEQF
j_call: TRBJ2-7; v_call: TRBV4-1; cdr3_aa: ASSQDASAPGYEQY
j_call: TRBJ2-5; v_call: TRBV7-2; cdr3_aa: ASSPQSPTSGEETQY
j_call: TRBJ1-3; v_call: TRBV6-1; cdr3_aa: ASSPRSGNTIY
j_call: TRBJ1-1; v_call: TRBV12-3/TRBV12-4; cdr3_aa: ASSLHSGRGAF
j_call: TRBJ2-7; v_call: TRBV7-2; cdr3_aa: ASSPTRGTASYEQY
j_call: TRBJ2-5; v_call: TRBV5-1; cdr3_aa: ASSLELAGGRETQY
j_call: TRBJ1-2; v_call: TRBV27; cdr3_aa: ASSSLPGAIYGYT
j_call: TRBJ2-3; v_call: TRBV7-8; cdr3_aa: ASSLARVGTDTQY
j_call: TRBJ2-5; v_call: TRBV12-3/TRBV12-4; cdr3_aa: ASSFSANQETQY
j_call: TRBJ1-5; v_call: TRBV18; cdr3_aa: ASSPGAETQH
j_call: TRBJ1-2; v_call: TRBV5-5; cdr3_aa: ASTNTLGHSYGYT
j_call: TRBJ2-1; v_call: TRBV7-2; cdr3_aa: ASSFLAGGNEQF
j_call: TRBJ1-3; v_call: TRBV7-2; cdr3_aa: ASSLMLPTSGNTIY
j_call: TRBJ2-3; v_call: TRBV3-1; cdr3_aa: ASSHLGLAAYTQY
j_call: TRBJ1-6; v_call: TRBV19; cdr3_aa: ASSWGSLYNSPLH
j_call: TRBJ1-5; v_call: TRBV12-3/TRBV12-4; cdr3_aa: ASSSLGVQPQH
j_call: TRBJ2-1; v_call: TRBV6-1; cdr3_aa: ASSEGTSSYNEQF
j_call: TRBJ1-1; v_call: TRBV7-6; cdr3_aa: ASSGDGNTEAF
j_call: TRBJ1-1; v_call: TRBV2; cdr3_aa: ASRPRTGPSEAF
j_call: TRBJ2-3; v_call: TRBV4-2; cdr3_aa: ASSRVLAGDTDTQY
j_call: TRBJ1-5; v_call: TRBV20-1; cdr3_aa: SAREGPYSNQPQH
j_call: TRBJ1-2; v_call: TRBV29-1; cdr3_aa: SVTGTQLTNYGYT